The 26 T cell receptor beta chains below all came from one sample that was sequenced in a study of human T cells and chemical hapten exposure. Stated time point: patch test 2, 6 weeks after DPC sensitization. As to treatment: therapeutic diphenylcyclopropenone sensitization with weekly scalp DPC. TCRdb ran MiXCR on the RACE reads and lists one entry per CDR3 protein. The sample gives about 54,000 distinct CDR3 sequences, about a tenth of which show up once; approximately 1.8% is in the top ten. The sequencing used whole blood, collected in connection with sensitization to the hapten diphenylcyclopropenone (DPC). These receptors were collected from a woman aged 45-65 years with alopecia areata. Some clones in this sample may be carry-over from other donors' samples.

This chain links TRBV7-2 with TRBJ2-7, with 10 bases that match TRBD1. The ends lost 5 bases at V and 2 bases at J; junction bases unmatched: 3. Germline V gene data show CDR1 as SGHTA and CDR2 as FQGNSA. The CDR3 totals 14 residues. The CDR3 here is CASSPGQGAYEQYF. CDR3 nucleotide sequence: TGTGCCAGCAGCCCCGGACAGGGGGCCTACGAGCAGTACTTC.

Only a few counts were recorded for this clonotype. The genes are TRBV29-1 and TRBJ1-2; D is perhaps TRBD1 (5 bases). Trimming cost V 6 bases and J 3 bases, with 8 bases left between them. Germline CDR1 reads SQVTM; CDR2 reads ANQGSEA. The length of the CDR3 is 11 residues. CDR3 sequence (DNA): TGCAGCGTGACAGATTACTATGGCTACACCTTC. It encodes CSVTDYYGYTF. The complete variable domain, with remaining parts taken from reference TRBV29-1 and TRBJ1-2, reads SAVISQKPSRDICQRGTSLTIQCQVDSQVTMMFWYRQQPGQSLTLIATANQGSEATYESGFVIDKFPISRPNLTFSTLTVSNMSPEDSSIYLCSVTDYYGYTFGSGTRLTVV.

The genes are TRBV3-1 and TRBJ2-2; D remains ambiguous. Germline V gene lookup returns CDR1 LGHDT and CDR2 YNNKEL (reference sequence). Trimming cost V 0 bases and J 4 bases, with 9 bases left between them. CDR3 length: 15 amino acids. The DNA for the CDR3 is TGTGCCAGCAGCCAAGATCCTTTGGGCACCGGGGAGCTGTTTTTT. Protein sequence: CASSQDPLGTGELFF.

This clonotype has only a few counts. V and J are TRBV7-6 and TRBJ2-2; 11 bases fit TRBD2. This CDR3 region has 16 residues. V was clipped by 5 bases and J by 1 base; unmatched bases: 3. CDR1 is SGHVS and CDR2 is FNYEAQ in the germline V gene. The CDR3 DNA reads TGTGCCAGCAGCACTAGCGGGGGCCTGAACACCGGGGAGCTGTTTTTT. Translation: CASSTSGGLNTGELFF.

This clonotype has a handful of counts. V is TRBV7-9 and J is TRBJ2-1; a weak D match, TRBD1 (6 bases). V lost 5 bases, J lost 6 bases, and 26 bases lay in between. Germline V gene lookup returns CDR1 SEHNR and CDR2 FQNEAQ (reference sequence). The CDR3 runs 18 residues. In DNA, the CDR3 is TGTGCCAGCAGCCATTTAAACAGGGCGAAGGACCTACTCAATGAGCAGTTCTTC. This sequence encodes CASSHLNRAKDLLNEQFF. The full variable domain, in which reference TRBV7-9 and TRBJ2-1 provide the parts outside the CDR3, is DTGVSQNPRHKITKRGQNVTFRCDPISEHNRLYWYRQTLGQGPEFLTYFQNEAQLEKSRLLSDRFSAERPKGSFSTLEIQRTEQGDSAMYLCASSHLNRAKDLLNEQFFGPGTRLTVL.

V is TRBV11-2 and J is TRBJ1-5; D uncertain. The CDR3 has 13 residues. Germline CDR1 SGHAT, CDR2 FQNNGV. V shed 3 bases and J shed 0 bases, with 3 bases lying between them. CDR3 region: CASSFSSNQPQHF. The DNA for the CDR3 is TGTGCCAGCAGCTTCAGTAGCAATCAGCCCCAGCATTTT.

The chain joins TRBV4-3 to TRBJ1-2; 9 bases are shared with TRBD1. Losses at the gene ends were 1 base for V and 5 bases for J; bases not matched to a gene: 11. The CDR3 is 17 residues long. Germline CDR1 and CDR2: LGHNA and YSLEER. DNA of the CDR3: TGCGCCAGCAGCCAAGGGTTACCGGGACAGGGCTATTATGGCTACACCTTC. Amino acid sequence: CASSQGLPGQGYYGYTF.

In its sample, this clonotype was seen many times. The gene calls are TRBV5-1 and TRBJ1-1, with a possible D match to TRBD1 (5 bases). CDR1 and CDR2 (germline): SGHRS, YFSETQ. V was shortened by 2 bases and J by 5 bases, with 10 bases between the two germline ends. The CDR3 consists of 13 residues. The CDR3 nucleotides read TGCGCCAGCAGCTTTCAGGGAGAGACTGAAGCTTTCTTT. Its translation: CASSFQGETEAFF. Combining the CDR3 with reference TRBV5-1 and TRBJ1-1 gives the whole variable domain KAGVTQTPRYLIKTRGQQVTLSCSPISGHRSVSWYQQTPGQGLQFLFEYFSETQRNKGNFPGRFSGRQFSNSRSEMNVSTLELGDSALYLCASSFQGETEAFFGQGTRLTVV.

This clonotype appeared many times. The V call is TRBV3-2, the J call TRBJ2-7. TRBV3-2 is flagged as a pseudogene. CDR3 length: 16 amino acids. CDR3: CASSQRGMMLRYEQYF. CDR3 DNA: TGTGCCAGCAGCCAACGTGGGATGATGTTGAGGTACGAGCAGTACTTC.

Ten or more counts support this clonotype. V usage is TRBV12-3 or TRBV12-4 and J usage is TRBJ2-1; D call uncertain. Trimming left V 2 bases short and J 6 bases short, with 5 bases between. The CDR3 is 12 amino acids. Here the CDR3 DNA reads TGTGCCAGCAGTTTATTCTCCAATGAGCAGTTCTTC. Protein: CASSLFSNEQFF.

This clonotype was picked up many times. The genes are TRBV20-1 and TRBJ2-3; 13 positions agree with TRBD2. The CDR3 covers 16 residues. V gave up 5 bases and J gave up 4 bases; unmatched junction bases: 9. Germline CDR1 DFQATT, CDR2 SNEGSKA (reference sequence). In nucleotides, the CDR3 is TGCAGTGCTTCGAGGACTAGCGGGGGACGGGCAGATACGCAGTATTTT. Protein product: CSASRTSGGRADTQYF.

J is TRBJ2-3 and V is TRBV5-5, with no clear D. Germline CDR1 is SGHKS and CDR2 is YYEKEE (reference sequence). The CDR3 loop spans 12 amino acids. Between the trimmed V and J ends, which lost 4 bases and 4 bases, there was a span of 7 bases. The CDR3 reads CASSHYADTQYF. CDR3 nucleotides: TGTGCCAGCAGCCATTATGCAGATACGCAGTATTTT.

The chain links TRBV5-5 to TRBJ1-4; 8 positions agree with TRBD1. V trimming: 2 bases; J trimming: 15 bases; junction bases outside the gene matches: 18. The CDR3 is 16 residues long. Germline CDR1 is SGHKS and CDR2 is YYEKEE (reference sequence). The CDR3 DNA is TGTGCCAGCAGCTTTATAACCGGGACAGGCCCACAAGTGATGTTTTTT. The encoded protein is CASSFITGTGPQVMFF.

This clonotype was seen ten or more times. The chain joins TRBV5-1 to TRBJ1-2, with D maybe TRBD1 (5 bases). The ends were cut back, 4 bases at V and 2 bases at J, with 9 bases in the middle. The germline gives CDR1 SGHRS, CDR2 YFSETQ. There are 13 residues in the CDR3. The CDR3 sequence: CASSMTENYGYTF. The CDR3 region has the DNA TGCGCCAGCAGCATGACAGAGAACTATGGCTACACCTTC.

For this clonotype: At one boundary the junction diverges from the germline segment, which might be a read error. This chain joins TRBV18 and TRBJ2-1; weak D call: TRBD2 (6 bases). The CDR3 is made up of 15 amino acids. Germline V lookup: CDR1 KGHSH, CDR2 LQKENI. The CDR3 coding sequence is TGTACCAGCTCACCGTCCGGGGGAAGCTACAATGAGCAGTTCTTC. It is translated as CTSSPSGGSYNEQFF.

The genes are TRBV19 and TRBJ2-1, with D possibly TRBD2 on 5 matching bases. The CDR3 is 13 residues long. CDR1 LNHDA and CDR2 SQIVND come from the germline V gene (reference sequence). Trimming stripped 5 bases from V and 9 bases from J, with 14 bases between. The CDR3 is CASSVSPSGEQFF. CDR3 bases: TGTGCCAGTAGTGTCTCACCGAGCGGTGAGCAGTTCTTC.

This clonotype was observed a handful of times. The chain joins TRBV28 to TRBJ2-3; no firm D call. V shed 5 bases and J shed 6 bases, with 12 bases lying between them. The CDR3 is 13 amino acids. The germline CDR1 and CDR2 sequences are MDHEN and SYDVKM. The DNA of the CDR3 is TGTGCCAGCAGTCCATCAAATTTCGATACGCAGTATTTT. It is translated as CASSPSNFDTQYF.

This clonotype occurred many times. This rearrangement joins TRBV12-5 to TRBJ2-5, with 7 positions matching TRBD1. Per the germline V gene, CDR1 is LGHNT and CDR2 is FRNRAP. This CDR3 spans 15 amino acids. V gave up 1 base and J gave up 5 bases; unmatched junction bases: 7. CDR3 amino acids: CASGLGPDREETQYF. CDR3 sequence (DNA): TGTGCTAGTGGTTTGGGACCAGACAGGGAGGAGACCCAGTACTTC.

The chain uses TRBV20-1 and TRBJ1-1; 7 nucleotides agree with TRBD1. Germline trimming cut 3 bases from V and 5 bases from J; bases unmatched to any gene: 3. Germline V gives CDR1 DFQATT, CDR2 SNEGSKA (reference sequence). CDR3 length: 12 amino acids. The CDR3 DNA sequence: TGCAGTGCTAGTGCAGGGGGGACTGAAGCTTTCTTT. It is translated as CSASAGGTEAFF.

The chain uses TRBV25-1 and TRBJ2-1; 11 nucleotides agree with TRBD1. Per germline, CDR1 MGHDK and CDR2 SYGVNS. V shed 5 bases and J 8 bases; nucleotides not matched to a gene: 11. The CDR3 has 16 residues. Here the CDR3 reads CASSLADRGRRDEQFF. The CDR3 nucleotides are TGTGCCAGCAGTCTCGCGGACAGGGGGCGCAGGGATGAGCAGTTCTTC.

This clonotype has a handful of counts. This chain links TRBV7-9 with TRBJ2-1, with TRBD2 identical over 10 bases. The V gene end was trimmed by 2 bases and the J gene end by 9 bases; junction bases not matched to a gene: 4. The CDR3 has 14 residues. Germline V gives CDR1 SEHNR, CDR2 FQNEAQ (reference sequence). CDR3 amino acids: CASSLLAGVTEQFF. CDR3 nucleotides: TGTGCCAGCAGCTTACTAGCGGGAGTTACTGAGCAGTTCTTC.

The table lists this clonotype with a few counts. This chain uses TRBV28 with TRBJ1-5; 8 bases align to TRBD1. The CDR3 sequence is 13 residues long. The junction had 5 bases not matched to a gene; V was cut back by 6 bases and J by 7 bases. CDR1 and CDR2 from the germline V gene are MDHEN and SYDVKM. The CDR3 bases are TGTGCCAGCAGGGACAGGGTGCTGCAGCCCCAGCATTTT. This sequence encodes CASRDRVLQPQHF.

There are many counts of this clonotype. J is TRBJ1-3 and V is TRBV20-1, with 8 bases aligning to TRBD1. The CDR3 extends over 17 amino acids. V shed 0 bases, J shed 0 bases, and the junction held 7 bases outside the gene matches. Germline assignment: CDR1 DFQATT and CDR2 SNEGSKA (reference sequence). CDR3 loop: CSARDPNRGDSGNTIYF. CDR3 DNA: TGCAGTGCTAGAGACCCAAACAGGGGGGACTCTGGAAACACCATATATTTT.

This clonotype was counted at least ten times. The genes are TRBV18 and TRBJ2-7, with D perhaps being TRBD1 or TRBD2 (5 bases each). CDR3 length: 15 amino acids. Trimming left V 3 bases short and J 2 bases short, with 14 bases between. Germline loops: CDR1 KGHSH, CDR2 LQKENI. CDR3 amino acids: CASSPPGRTTYEQYF. CDR3 in DNA: TGTGCCAGCTCACCCCCGGGACGAACGACCTACGAGCAGTACTTC.

This clonotype turned up a few times. The chain employs TRBV20-1 and TRBJ2-5; TRBD2 matches 8 bases. V was clipped by 0 bases and J by 5 bases; unmatched bases: 8. Germline assignment: CDR1 DFQATT and CDR2 SNEGSKA (reference sequence). This CDR3 has 15 amino acids. The CDR3 sequence: CSAREGSGVMETQYF. The CDR3 DNA reads TGCAGTGCTAGAGAAGGTAGCGGGGTAATGGAGACCCAGTACTTC.

This clonotype appeared a few times. This chain connects TRBV6-2 or TRBV6-3 to TRBJ2-1; D possibly corresponds to TRBD1 (6 bases). Between the trimmed V and J ends, which lost 6 bases and 5 bases, there was a span of 14 bases. This CDR3 is built from 14 residues. Germline assignment: CDR1 MNHEY and CDR2 SVGEGT. The CDR3 loop reads CASRGNRQDNEQFF. The CDR3 coding sequence is TGTGCCAGCAGGGGTAACCGACAGGACAATGAGCAGTTCTTC.